A single sample is the source of the 27 T cell receptor beta chains below, sequenced in a study of cytomegalovirus exposure and HLA in healthy donors. 13 Jbeta primers and 60 Vbeta primers were used for the PCR. The repertoire was sequenced with immunoSEQ multiplex PCR; TCRdb's copy has only in-frame clones and lacks some. The sample holds roughly 93,000 clones, 65% to 80% seen once. Material: PBMCs. The receptors here all came from a man between 35 and 55 years old in good health and CMV-seronegative.

The rearrangement uses TRBV19 and TRBJ2-7, with D perhaps TRBD1 (6 bases). V was shortened by 4 bases and J by 3 bases, with 16 bases between the two germline ends. Germline loops: CDR1 LNHDA, CDR2 SQIVND (reference sequence). CDR3 size: 15 residues. CDR3 DNA sequence: TGTGCCAGTAGTAGGTCAGGGGCCGGGGTCTACGAGCAGTACTTC. Its protein is CASSRSGAGVYEQYF.

The V and J genes are TRBV30 and TRBJ2-5; 12 bases align to TRBD2. CDR1 GTSNPN and CDR2 SVGIG come from the germline V gene (reference sequence). V trimming: 1 base; J trimming: 0 bases; junction bases outside the gene matches: 3. This CDR3 is 16 amino acids long. The CDR3 spells CAWSEGTSGYQETQYF. CDR3 bases: TGTGCCTGGAGTGAAGGGACTAGCGGGTACCAAGAGACCCAGTACTTC.

The chain carries TRBV11-2 and TRBJ2-4, with D perhaps TRBD2 (5 bases). The CDR3 totals 13 residues. V shed 5 bases and J shed 8 bases, with 13 bases lying between them. From germline, CDR1 is SGHAT and CDR2 FQNNGV. The CDR3 DNA reads as TGTGCCAGCAGCCCCAAACTACTAGACATTCAGTACTTC. Translated: CASSPKLLDIQYF.

The chain is built from TRBV2 and TRBJ1-5, with 7 bases matching TRBD1. This CDR3 is built from 15 residues. V gave up 6 bases and J gave up 2 bases; unmatched junction bases: 7. In germline, CDR1 is SNHLY, CDR2 FYNNEI. CDR3 sequence reads: CASRETGVRNQPQHF. The CDR3, as DNA: TGTGCCAGCAGGGAAACAGGGGTCCGCAATCAGCCCCAGCATTTT.

The rearrangement uses TRBV29-1 and TRBJ2-1; 9 nucleotides line up with TRBD2. This CDR3 comprises 16 residues. V lost 4 bases, J lost 3 bases, and 10 bases stayed unmatched. Germline CDR1 and CDR2: SQVTM and ANQGSEA. CDR3 sequence (DNA): TGCAGCGTTGGGCCGGGACTAGCACCTGGCTACAATGAGCAGTTCTTC. Translation: CSVGPGLAPGYNEQFF.

Only a few counts were recorded for this clone. The chain links TRBV29-1 to TRBJ1-1, with a possible D match to TRBD1 (5 bases). Germline CDR1 SQVTM, CDR2 ANQGSEA. This CDR3 contains 13 residues. The V end was cut by 7 bases, the J end by 10 bases, with 22 bases between. DNA for the CDR3: TGCAGCGCCGCCTTCCGGCAGGGCGGGGGAGCTTTCTTT. Translating gives CSAAFRQGGGAFF.

This chain links TRBV4-3 with TRBJ2-1; no clear D gene. The V and J ends lost 0 bases and 2 bases respectively, with 8 bases between them. Per the germline V gene, CDR1 is LGHNA and CDR2 is YSLEER. The CDR3 sequence is 15 residues long. CDR3 residues: CASSQEPVTYNEQFF. The CDR3 coding sequence is TGCGCCAGCAGCCAAGAGCCGGTGACCTACAATGAGCAGTTCTTC.

The genes are TRBV7-2 and TRBJ1-5; perhaps TRBD1 as D (6 bases). The ends were cut back, 2 bases at V and 0 bases at J, with 8 bases in the middle. The CDR3 is 15 amino acids. Germline V lookup: CDR1 SGHTA, CDR2 FQGNSA. CDR3 amino acids: CASSLLDSSNQPQHF. The CDR3 DNA sequence: TGTGCCAGCAGCTTATTGGACAGTAGCAATCAGCCCCAGCATTTT.

The chain joins TRBV5-6 to TRBJ2-2, with D possibly TRBD1 on 5 matching bases. Germline V gene sequence: CDR1 SGHDT, CDR2 YYEEEE. The CDR3 totals 15 residues. Trimming stripped 3 bases from V and 5 bases from J, with 14 bases between. CDR3: CASSSVGVWTGELFF. In DNA form, the CDR3 reads TGTGCCAGCAGCTCCGTAGGGGTTTGGACCGGGGAGCTGTTTTTT.

V is TRBV19 and J is TRBJ2-5; D ambiguous. V was trimmed by 2 bases and J by 3 bases, leaving 7 bases between them. Germline lookup yields CDR1 LNHDA and CDR2 SQIVND (reference sequence). The CDR3 consists of 13 residues. The DNA for the CDR3 is TGTGCCAGTAGTATACGTCCGGAAGAGACCCAGTACTTC. Its protein is CASSIRPEETQYF.

The rearrangement joins TRBV7-9 to TRBJ2-7; TRBD1 agrees at 9 bases. The V gene end was trimmed by 6 bases and the J gene end by 3 bases; junction bases not matched to a gene: 9. There are 15 residues in the CDR3. Germline-derived CDR1 and CDR2 are SEHNR and FQNEAQ (reference sequence). This CDR3 is CASRSDRGLIYEQYF. DNA for the CDR3: TGTGCCAGCAGATCCGACAGGGGGTTGATCTACGAGCAGTACTTC.

The chain couples TRBV6-5 to TRBJ2-5; 7 positions agree with TRBD1. J was trimmed by 5 bases and V by 9 bases; bases with no gene match: 12. The germline gives CDR1 MNHEY, CDR2 SVGAGI. CDR3 size: 14 residues. CDR3 nucleotide sequence: TGTGCCAGTTGGGGTGAGGGGGCGAGGGAGACCCAGTACTTC. Residues: CASWGEGARETQYF.

This chain connects TRBV6-6 to TRBJ1-1; D perhaps matches TRBD1 (5 bases). V was trimmed by 6 bases and J by 5 bases, leaving 10 bases between them. The germline V gene encodes CDR1 MNHNY and CDR2 SVGAGI (reference sequence). The CDR3 loop spans 12 amino acids. In nucleotides, the CDR3 is TGTGCCAGCAGGGAGGGGTTTACTGAAGCTTTCTTT. Protein sequence: CASREGFTEAFF.

The V and J genes are TRBV29-1 and TRBJ1-4, with D uncertain. The V gene's germline CDR1 is SQVTM and CDR2 ANQGSEA. Trimming took 6 bases from V and 5 from J, leaving 13 bases between them. This CDR3 has 13 amino acids. The CDR3 here is CSVLDGRNEKLFF. For the CDR3, the DNA is TGCAGCGTCCTAGACGGAAGGAATGAAAAACTGTTTTTT.

The genes are TRBV2 and TRBJ2-7; TRBD2 agrees at 8 bases. The CDR3 runs to 11 residues. From germline, CDR1 is SNHLY and CDR2 FYNNEI. The V and J ends lost 11 bases and 3 bases, in that order; junction bases with no gene match: 3. Written as DNA, the CDR3 is TGTGCCGGGGGACTAGACTACGAGCAGTACTTC. This codes for CAGGLDYEQYF.

J is TRBJ2-1 and V is TRBV7-6; 10 bases match TRBD2. The J segment lost 9 bases and the V segment lost 0 bases, leaving 8 bases of the junction unmatched. The CDR3 covers 16 residues. In germline, CDR1 is SGHVS, CDR2 FNYEAQ. As DNA, the CDR3 is TGTGCCAGCAGCTTAGCGAAGCGGGGGGGCCGCTCTGAGCAGTTCTTC. Its protein is CASSLAKRGGRSEQFF.

The rearrangement uses TRBV29-1 and TRBJ1-3; D possibly corresponds to TRBD1 (5 bases). V lost 6 bases, J lost 1 base, and 19 bases lay in between. The CDR3 is made up of 16 amino acids. Germline V CDR1 and CDR2: SQVTM, ANQGSEA. CDR3 DNA: TGCAGCGTCCTCGGAGGGCAGGGAGAATCTGGAAACACCATATATTTT. Protein sequence: CSVLGGQGESGNTIYF.

This clone has more than one count but fewer than ten. This chain joins TRBV7-2 and TRBJ1-1, with TRBD1 as a possible D gene (6 bases). Between the trimmed V and J ends, which lost 5 bases and 2 bases, there was a span of 12 bases. The CDR3 has 14 residues. Germline V gives CDR1 SGHTA, CDR2 FQGNSA. The CDR3 sequence: CASSTIQGNTEAFF. As DNA, the CDR3 is TGTGCCAGCAGCACGATACAGGGTAACACTGAAGCTTTCTTT.

The chain joins TRBV5-4 to TRBJ1-2, with 8 positions matching TRBD1. Per the germline V gene, CDR1 is SGHNT and CDR2 is YYREEE (reference sequence). The CDR3 loop spans 14 amino acids. V lost 0 bases, J lost 4 bases, and 2 bases stayed unmatched. DNA for the CDR3: TGTGCCAGCAGCTTGGACAGGGGGTTCTATGGCTACACCTTC. It encodes CASSLDRGFYGYTF.

This clone was seen a few times. The rearrangement uses TRBV10-3 and TRBJ2-1; the D gene is possibly TRBD1 (5 bases). Germline lookup yields CDR1 ENHRY and CDR2 SYGVKD. The CDR3 covers 18 residues. Trimming stripped 5 bases from V and 5 bases from J, with 25 bases between. Written as DNA, the CDR3 is TGTGCCATCAGTTTGACACCCCAACAACCTGGGGCCCACAATGAGCAGTTCTTC. It specifies CAISLTPQQPGAHNEQFF.

The chain has TRBV5-1 and TRBJ2-6; 12 nucleotides match TRBD1. The germline V gene has CDR1 SGHRS and CDR2 YFSETQ. The V and J ends lost 2 bases and 3 bases, in that order; junction bases with no gene match: 9. The CDR3 is 19 residues long. The CDR3 spells CASSFRTGTGGNGANVLTF. Here the CDR3 DNA reads TGCGCCAGCAGCTTTAGGACCGGGACAGGGGGCAATGGGGCCAACGTCCTGACTTTC.

The V gene is TRBV6-6, the J gene TRBJ2-1; TRBD2 agrees at 9 bases. Germline-derived CDR1 and CDR2 are MNHNY and SVGAGI (reference sequence). This CDR3 has 13 residues. With V trimmed by 9 bases and J by 3 bases, 3 bases remained unmatched. CDR3 nucleotides: TGTGCCAGTGCTAGCGGGGACTACAATGAGCAGTTCTTC. This gives the protein CASASGDYNEQFF.

The V call is TRBV5-1, the J call TRBJ1-6, with 8 bases matching TRBD1. The CDR3 totals 14 residues. Germline V gene data show CDR1 as SGHRS and CDR2 as YFSETQ. V was pared by 4 bases and J by 8 bases, with 5 bases of the junction left unmatched. CDR3 sequence: CASSGGQGDSPLHF. The CDR3 DNA reads TGCGCCAGCAGCGGAGGACAGGGCGATTCACCCCTCCACTTT.

V gene TRBV7-2 combines with J gene TRBJ2-7; 9 bases are a match to TRBD2. Germline V gene data show CDR1 as SGHTA and CDR2 as FQGNSA. The CDR3 is 16 amino acids. The V and J ends lost 4 bases and 3 bases, in that order; junction bases with no gene match: 10. The CDR3 nucleotides read TGTGCCAGCAGCTACCGCTCAGAAGCGGGGGGCTACGAGCAGTACTTC. Translated, it gives CASSYRSEAGGYEQYF.

CDR3 protein: CASMVSGTPYF. The CDR3 DNA reads TGTGCCAGCATGGTTAGCGGGACCCCGTACTTC. This sequence joins TRBV25-1 and TRBJ2-7; TRBD2 aligns across 8 bases. The CDR3 length is 11 residues. From germline, CDR1 is MGHDK and CDR2 SYGVNS. With 7 bases clipped from V and 12 bases from J, the junction kept 8 bases outside the gene matches.

V is TRBV7-2 and J is TRBJ2-5; 8 bases fit TRBD1. This CDR3 has 16 residues. Germline V gene sequence: CDR1 SGHTA, CDR2 FQGNSA. J gave up 5 bases and V 5 bases, and 13 bases lay outside the gene matches. CDR3 bases: TGTGCCAGCAGCGACGCGGACAGGGACTTTTCTGAGACCCAGTACTTC. Its translation: CASSDADRDFSETQYF.

The chain links TRBV6-5 to TRBJ1-1, with D possibly TRBD1 on 5 matching bases. Trimming shortened V by 6 bases and J by 0 bases, and 14 bases separated the two germline ends. The CDR3 has 15 amino acids. Germline V gene data show CDR1 as MNHEY and CDR2 as SVGAGI. The CDR3 region has the DNA TGTGCCAGCAGCCTTTGGGGCGGTGTGAACACTGAAGCTTTCTTT. It specifies CASSLWGGVNTEAFF.